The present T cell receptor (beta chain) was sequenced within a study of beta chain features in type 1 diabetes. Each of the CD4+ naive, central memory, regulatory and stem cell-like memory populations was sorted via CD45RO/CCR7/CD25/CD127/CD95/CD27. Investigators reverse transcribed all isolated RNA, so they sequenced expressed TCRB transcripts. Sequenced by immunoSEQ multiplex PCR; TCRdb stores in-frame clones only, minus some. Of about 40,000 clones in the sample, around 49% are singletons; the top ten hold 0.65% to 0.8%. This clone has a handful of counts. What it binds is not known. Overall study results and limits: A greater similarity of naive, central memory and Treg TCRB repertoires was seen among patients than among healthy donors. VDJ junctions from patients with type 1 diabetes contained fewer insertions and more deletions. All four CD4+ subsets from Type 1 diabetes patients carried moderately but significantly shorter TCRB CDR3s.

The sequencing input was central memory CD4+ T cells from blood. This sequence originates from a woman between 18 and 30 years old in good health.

CDR3 sequence: CASSQETSGVFETQYF. The CDR3 DNA reads as TGTGCCAGCAGCCAAGAGACTAGCGGAGTTTTTGAGACCCAGTACTTC. The chain combines TRBV4-2 with TRBJ2-5, with 9 bases matching TRBD2. Trimming took 0 bases from V and 5 from J; bases not matched to a gene: 7. Germline values: CDR1 LGHNA, CDR2 YNFKEQ. The CDR3 is 16 residues long.